The clone carrying this TCR beta chain turned up a few times. What it binds is unknown. The data originate from a study of graft-versus-host responses after intestinal transplantation. Study at large: Transplants given to recipients were multivisceral, liver-intestinal, or isolated intestinal. Study results and caveats: GvH clones detected in recipient marrow included some appearing first in ileum or blood. Maximum circulating GvH clone levels tracked with early post-transplant HvG decreases. Patients with graft-donor T cell macrochimerism had high graft-versus-host to host-versus-graft clonal ratios in allografts.

Sequencing used immunoSEQ multiplex PCR; TCRdb keeps in-frame clones, though not all of them. Of about 19,000 clones listed, around 90% were seen once; the top ten hold under 2%. Looked up from germline, CDR1 is MNHNS and CDR2 is SASEGT. V trimming: 5 bases; J trimming: 6 bases; junction bases outside the gene matches: 13. CDR3 length equals 15 residues. This rearrangement joins TRBV6-1 to TRBJ2-7; 7 bases fit TRBD1. Source: PBMCs, taken roughly 54 weeks after transplant. The receptor was derived from a human patient who received an intestinal transplant, so some T cells may come from the graft donor. In nucleotides, the CDR3 is TGTGCCAGCAGTTTACAGGGGACCCAGGGCGGCGAGCAGTACTTC. Protein sequence: CASSLQGTQGGEQYF.